Sequencing of this T cell receptor (beta chain) was carried out in a study of T cell responses to AZD1222 COVID-19 vaccine. Study background: Researchers grouped second doses given at about 4 or about 12 weeks into one pool. The study, taken as a whole, reports: Reports say nearly half of spike-specific TCRs go after unmutated variant regions. Following two doses of AZD1222, Spike-specific TCR breadth and depth rose. Vaccine-associated CD4 TCRs ranged over spike, dominating at 160-218 and 743-854.

With regard to this clone: No antigen is known for it.

Measured with immunoSEQ multiplex PCR; TCRdb has only the in-frame clones, and not every one. The sample includes 200,000 or so clones, almost 95% seen only once; the top ten take about 9.2%. J was trimmed by 3 bases and V by 3 bases; bases with no gene match: 6. The CDR3 runs to 14 residues. From germline, CDR1 is SGDLS and CDR2 YYNGEE. The sample consisted of peripheral blood, taken on day 0 of AZD1222 vaccination. This TCR derives from an adult in good health. The chain has TRBV9 and TRBJ2-7; 7 bases are shared with TRBD1. CDR3: CASSEGTEGYEQYF. CDR3 DNA: TGTGCCAGCAGCGAAGGGACAGAAGGCTACGAGCAGTACTTC.